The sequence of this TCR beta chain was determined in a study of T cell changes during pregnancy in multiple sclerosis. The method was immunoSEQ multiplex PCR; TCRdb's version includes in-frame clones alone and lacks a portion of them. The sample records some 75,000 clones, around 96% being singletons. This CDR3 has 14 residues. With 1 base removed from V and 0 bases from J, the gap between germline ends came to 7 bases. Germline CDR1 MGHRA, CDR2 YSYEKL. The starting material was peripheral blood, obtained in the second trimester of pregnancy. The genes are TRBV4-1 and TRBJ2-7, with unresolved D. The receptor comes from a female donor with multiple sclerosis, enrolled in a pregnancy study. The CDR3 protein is CASSQGPSSYEQYF. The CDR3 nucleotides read TGCGCCAGCAGCCAAGGTCCGAGCTCCTACGAGCAGTACTTC.